This T cell receptor (beta chain) was identified in a study of T-cell reconstitution after alpha-beta-depleted transplantation in children. Points from the study as a whole: TCRbeta diversity was high at day 60 in some patients (a result of surviving recipient T cells and thymic progenitors). Fresh T-cell production supplied most of the T-cell counts and diversity seen one year after transplant.

Molecular barcoding with unique molecular identifiers was used for the TCRbeta library. TCRdb re-called the PCR reads with MiXCR, one entry per CDR3 protein. The table includes roughly 350,000 distinct CDR3 sequences, about 17% detected once. Regarding this clonotype: The antigen is undetermined.

The input for sequencing was PBMCs, mostly from graft donor cells, taken 360 days after TCRalphabeta/CD19-depleted stem cell transplant. The clonotype comes from a male patient between 2 and 10 years old who had a stem cell transplant for acute lymphoblastic leukemia, so the T cells may come from the graft donor.

The CDR3 nucleotides are TGTGCCAGCAGCCAAGAGGGACTAGCGGGAGAGGATGAGCAGTTCTTC. Amino acids: CASSQEGLAGEDEQFF. The genes are TRBV4-2 and TRBJ2-1, with 14 bases identical to TRBD2. With V trimmed by 0 bases and J by 8 bases, 3 bases remained unmatched. This CDR3 is 16 amino acids long. Germline V CDR1 and CDR2: LGHNA, YNFKEQ.